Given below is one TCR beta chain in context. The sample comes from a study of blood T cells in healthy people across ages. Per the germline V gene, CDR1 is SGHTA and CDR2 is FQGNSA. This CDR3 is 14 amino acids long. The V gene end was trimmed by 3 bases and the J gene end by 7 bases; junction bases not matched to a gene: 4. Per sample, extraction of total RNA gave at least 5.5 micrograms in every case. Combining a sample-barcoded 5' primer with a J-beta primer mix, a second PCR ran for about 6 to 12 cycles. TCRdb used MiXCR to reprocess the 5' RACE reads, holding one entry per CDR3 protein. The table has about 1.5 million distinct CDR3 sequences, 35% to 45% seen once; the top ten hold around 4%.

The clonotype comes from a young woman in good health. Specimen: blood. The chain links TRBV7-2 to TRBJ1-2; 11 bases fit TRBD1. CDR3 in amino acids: CASSLDRGHFGYTF. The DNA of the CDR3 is TGTGCCAGCAGCTTGGACAGGGGGCATTTTGGCTACACCTTC.